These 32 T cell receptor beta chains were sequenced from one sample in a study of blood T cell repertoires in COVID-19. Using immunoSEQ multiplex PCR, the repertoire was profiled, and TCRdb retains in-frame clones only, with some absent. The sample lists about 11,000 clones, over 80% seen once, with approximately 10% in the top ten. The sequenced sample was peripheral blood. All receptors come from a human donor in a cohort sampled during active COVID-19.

CDR3 residues: CASSPIGLAGGGDTQYF. The DNA for the CDR3 is TGTGCCAGCTCACCAATAGGACTAGCGGGGGGCGGAGATACGCAGTATTTT. The chain is built from TRBV18 and TRBJ2-3, with 14 bases lining up with TRBD2. The V and J ends lost 2 bases and 5 bases, in that order; junction bases with no gene match: 6. The CDR3 has 17 residues. The germline V gene has CDR1 KGHSH and CDR2 LQKENI.

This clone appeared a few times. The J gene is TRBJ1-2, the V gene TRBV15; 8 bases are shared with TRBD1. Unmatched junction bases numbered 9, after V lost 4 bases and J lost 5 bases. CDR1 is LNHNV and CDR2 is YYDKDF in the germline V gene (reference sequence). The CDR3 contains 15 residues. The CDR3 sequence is CATSNRTGRGYGYTF. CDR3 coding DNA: TGTGCCACCAGCAACCGGACAGGGAGGGGATATGGCTACACCTTC.

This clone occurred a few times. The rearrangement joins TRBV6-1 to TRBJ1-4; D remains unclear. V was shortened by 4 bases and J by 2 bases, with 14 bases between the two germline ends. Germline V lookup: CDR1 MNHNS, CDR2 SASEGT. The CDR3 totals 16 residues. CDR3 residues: CASSGSMARTNEKLFF. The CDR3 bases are TGTGCCAGCAGTGGTAGTATGGCCAGGACTAATGAAAAACTGTTTTTT.

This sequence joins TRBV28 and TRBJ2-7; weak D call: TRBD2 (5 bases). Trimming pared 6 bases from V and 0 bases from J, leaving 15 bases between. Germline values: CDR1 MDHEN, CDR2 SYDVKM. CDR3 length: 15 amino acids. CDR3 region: CASRIATAGSYEQYF. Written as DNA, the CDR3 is TGTGCCAGCAGAATAGCGACGGCGGGCTCCTACGAGCAGTACTTC.

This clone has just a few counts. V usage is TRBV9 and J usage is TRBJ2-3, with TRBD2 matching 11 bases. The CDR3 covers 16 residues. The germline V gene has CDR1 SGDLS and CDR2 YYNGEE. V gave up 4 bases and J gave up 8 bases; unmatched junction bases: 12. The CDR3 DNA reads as TGTGCCAGCAGCCCTATTCTAGCGGGGGGCCGTGGTACGCAGTATTTT. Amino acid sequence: CASSPILAGGRGTQYF.

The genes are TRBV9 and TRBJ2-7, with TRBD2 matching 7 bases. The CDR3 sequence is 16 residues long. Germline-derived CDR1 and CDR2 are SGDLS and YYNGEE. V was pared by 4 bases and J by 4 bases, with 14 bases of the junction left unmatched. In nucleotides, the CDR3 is TGTGCCAGCAGCCCCGTAGAAGGGAGGGTAATGTACGAGCAGTACTTC. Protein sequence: CASSPVEGRVMYEQYF.

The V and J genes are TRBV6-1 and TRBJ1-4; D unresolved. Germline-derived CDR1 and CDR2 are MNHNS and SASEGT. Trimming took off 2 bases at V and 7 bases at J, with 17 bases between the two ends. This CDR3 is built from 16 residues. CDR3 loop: CASSEKVSGYAEKLFF. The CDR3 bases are TGTGCCAGCAGTGAAAAAGTTTCGGGGTACGCTGAAAAACTGTTTTTT.

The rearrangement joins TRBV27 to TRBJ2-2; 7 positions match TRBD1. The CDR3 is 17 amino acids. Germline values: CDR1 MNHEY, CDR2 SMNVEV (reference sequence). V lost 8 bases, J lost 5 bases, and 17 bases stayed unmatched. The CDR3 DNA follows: TGTGCCAGCGGATTACAGGGGTCCCTTGGAAGAACCGGGGAGCTGTTTTTT. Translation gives CASGLQGSLGRTGELFF.

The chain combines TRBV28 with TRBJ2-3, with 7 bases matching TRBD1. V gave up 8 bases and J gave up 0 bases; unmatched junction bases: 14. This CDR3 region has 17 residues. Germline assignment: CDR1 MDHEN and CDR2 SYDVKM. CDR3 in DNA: TGTGCCAGCTGGACAACAGGGGAGCTCTATAGCACAGATACGCAGTATTTT. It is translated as CASWTTGELYSTDTQYF.

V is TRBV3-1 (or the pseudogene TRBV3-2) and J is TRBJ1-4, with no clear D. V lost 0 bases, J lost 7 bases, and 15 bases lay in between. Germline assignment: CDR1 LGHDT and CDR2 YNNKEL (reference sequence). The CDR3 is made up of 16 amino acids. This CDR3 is CASSQDAGWSGEKLFF. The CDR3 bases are TGTGCCAGCAGCCAAGATGCGGGGTGGTCGGGTGAAAAACTGTTTTTT.

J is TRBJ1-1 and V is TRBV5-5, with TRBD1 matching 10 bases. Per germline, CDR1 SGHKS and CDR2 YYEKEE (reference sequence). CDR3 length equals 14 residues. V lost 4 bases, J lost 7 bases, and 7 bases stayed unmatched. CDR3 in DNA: TGTGCCAGCAGCCGACAGGGGGCTGCGGGTGAAGCTTTCTTT. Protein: CASSRQGAAGEAFF.

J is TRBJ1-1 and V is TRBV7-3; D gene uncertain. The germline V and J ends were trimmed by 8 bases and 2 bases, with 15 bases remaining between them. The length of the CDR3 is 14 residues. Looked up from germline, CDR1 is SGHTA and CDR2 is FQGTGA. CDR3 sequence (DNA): TGTGCCAGCGGAGGCAGGCTTTTTAACACTGAAGCTTTCTTT. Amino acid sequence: CASGGRLFNTEAFF.

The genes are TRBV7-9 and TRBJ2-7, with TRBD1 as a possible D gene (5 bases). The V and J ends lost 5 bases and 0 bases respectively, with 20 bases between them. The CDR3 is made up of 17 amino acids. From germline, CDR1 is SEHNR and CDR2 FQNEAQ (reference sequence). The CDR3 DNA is TGTGCCAGCAGCCCCGTGGCAGGGATGAGTGGCTCCTACGAGCAGTACTTC. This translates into CASSPVAGMSGSYEQYF.

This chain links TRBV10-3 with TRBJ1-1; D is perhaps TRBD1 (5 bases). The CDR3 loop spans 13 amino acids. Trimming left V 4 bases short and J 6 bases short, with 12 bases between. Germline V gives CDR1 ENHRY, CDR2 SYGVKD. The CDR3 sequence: CAISVQARSEAFF. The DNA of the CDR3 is TGTGCCATCAGTGTACAGGCCCGGTCTGAAGCTTTCTTT.

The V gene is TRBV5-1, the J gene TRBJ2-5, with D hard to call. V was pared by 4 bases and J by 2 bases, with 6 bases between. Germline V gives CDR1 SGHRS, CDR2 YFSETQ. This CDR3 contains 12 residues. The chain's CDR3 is CASSPNQETQYF. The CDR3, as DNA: TGCGCCAGCAGCCCCAATCAAGAGACCCAGTACTTC.

The CDR3 coding sequence is TGTGCCAGCAGCCAAGATCTACAAGCGGGGGGGCCTAATGAGCAGTTCTTC. Protein sequence: CASSQDLQAGGPNEQFF. The chain is built from TRBV3-1 (or the pseudogene TRBV3-2) and TRBJ2-1; 10 bases map to TRBD2. Germline-derived CDR1 and CDR2 are LGHDT and YNNKEL (reference sequence). V shed 0 bases and J 7 bases; nucleotides not matched to a gene: 9. There are 17 residues in the CDR3.

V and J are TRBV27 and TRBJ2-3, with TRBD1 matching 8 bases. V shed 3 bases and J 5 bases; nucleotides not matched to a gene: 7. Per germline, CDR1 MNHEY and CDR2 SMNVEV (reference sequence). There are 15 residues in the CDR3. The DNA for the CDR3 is TGTGCCAGCAGTTTCCGACAGGGGTCGAAAGATACGCAGTATTTT. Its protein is CASSFRQGSKDTQYF.

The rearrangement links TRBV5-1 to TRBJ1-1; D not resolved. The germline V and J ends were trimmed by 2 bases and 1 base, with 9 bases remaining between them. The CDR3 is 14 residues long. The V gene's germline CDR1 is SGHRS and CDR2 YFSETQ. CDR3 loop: CASSFWQENTEAFF. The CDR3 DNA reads TGCGCCAGCAGCTTTTGGCAAGAGAACACTGAAGCTTTCTTT.

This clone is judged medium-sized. The CDR3 sequence is CASSSRRGDRGQEQYF. As DNA, the CDR3 is TGTGCCAGCAGCTCCCGCCGGGGGGACAGGGGGCAAGAGCAGTACTTC. The chain joins TRBV11-2 to TRBJ2-7, with 12 positions matching TRBD1. Trimming removed 4 bases from V and 7 bases from J; junction bases left unmatched: 11. The CDR3 sequence is 16 residues long. Germline loops: CDR1 SGHAT, CDR2 FQNNGV. The whole variable domain, filled in from reference TRBV11-2 and TRBJ2-7, reads EAGVAQSPRYKIIEKRQSVAFWCNPISGHATLYWYQQILGQGPKLLIQFQNNGVVDDSQLPKDRFSAERLKGVDSTLKIQPAKLEDSAVYLCASSSRRGDRGQEQYFGPGTRLTVT.

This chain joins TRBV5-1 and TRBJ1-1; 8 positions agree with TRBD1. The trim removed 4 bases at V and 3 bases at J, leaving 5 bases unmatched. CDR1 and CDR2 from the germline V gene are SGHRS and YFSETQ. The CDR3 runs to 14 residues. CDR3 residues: CASSQQGGDTEAFF. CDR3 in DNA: TGCGCCAGCAGCCAACAGGGGGGAGACACTGAAGCTTTCTTT.

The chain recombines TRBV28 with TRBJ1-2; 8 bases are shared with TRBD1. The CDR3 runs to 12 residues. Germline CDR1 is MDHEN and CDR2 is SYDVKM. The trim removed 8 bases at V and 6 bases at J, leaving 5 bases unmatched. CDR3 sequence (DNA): TGTGCCAGCGCAGGGGGCTGGGATGGCTACACCTTC. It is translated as CASAGGWDGYTF.

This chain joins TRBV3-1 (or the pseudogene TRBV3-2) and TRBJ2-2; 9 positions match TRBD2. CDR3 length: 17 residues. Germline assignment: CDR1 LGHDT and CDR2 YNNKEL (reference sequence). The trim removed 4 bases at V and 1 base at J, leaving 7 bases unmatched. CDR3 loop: CASSPPLAGVNTGELFF. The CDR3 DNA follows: TGTGCCAGCAGCCCACCTTTAGCGGGGGTGAACACCGGGGAGCTGTTTTTT.

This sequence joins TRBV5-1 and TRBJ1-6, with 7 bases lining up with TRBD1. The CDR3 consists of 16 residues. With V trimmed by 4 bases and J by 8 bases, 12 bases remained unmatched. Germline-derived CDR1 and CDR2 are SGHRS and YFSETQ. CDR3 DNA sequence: TGCGCCAGCAGCGCAGGGACAGTCTCTCTCGATTCACCCCTCCACTTT. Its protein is CASSAGTVSLDSPLHF.

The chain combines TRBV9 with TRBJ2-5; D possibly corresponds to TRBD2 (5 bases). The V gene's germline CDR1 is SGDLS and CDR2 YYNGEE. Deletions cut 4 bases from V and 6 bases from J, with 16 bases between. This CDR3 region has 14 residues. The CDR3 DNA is TGTGCCAGCAGCCCCGTGGATAGCGTGCAGACCCAGTACTTC. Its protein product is CASSPVDSVQTQYF.

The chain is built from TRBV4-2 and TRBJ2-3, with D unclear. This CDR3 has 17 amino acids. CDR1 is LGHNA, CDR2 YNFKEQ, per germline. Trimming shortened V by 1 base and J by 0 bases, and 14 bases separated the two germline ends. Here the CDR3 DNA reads TGTGCCAGCAGCCAAGTAAATGCCTACCTTAGCACAGATACGCAGTATTTT. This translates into CASSQVNAYLSTDTQYF.

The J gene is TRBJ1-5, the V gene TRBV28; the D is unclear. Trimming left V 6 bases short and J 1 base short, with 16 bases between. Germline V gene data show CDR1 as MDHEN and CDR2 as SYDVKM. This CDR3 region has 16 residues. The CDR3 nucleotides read TGTGCCAGCAGGACCGCCGGAGGGCCCAGCAATCAGCCCCAGCATTTT. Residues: CASRTAGGPSNQPQHF.

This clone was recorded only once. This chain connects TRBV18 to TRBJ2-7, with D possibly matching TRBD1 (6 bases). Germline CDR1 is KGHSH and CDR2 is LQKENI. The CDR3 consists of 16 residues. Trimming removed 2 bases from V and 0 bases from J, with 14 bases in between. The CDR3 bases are TGTGCCAGCTCACCATCCCAGGGGAAGAGCTCCTACGAGCAGTACTTC. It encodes CASSPSQGKSSYEQYF. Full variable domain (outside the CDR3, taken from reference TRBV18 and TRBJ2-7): NAGVMQNPRHLVRRRGQEARLRCSPMKGHSHVYWYRQLPEEGLKFMVYLQKENIIDESGMPKERFSAEFPKEGPSILRIQQVVRGDSAAYFCASSPSQGKSSYEQYFGPGTRLTVT.

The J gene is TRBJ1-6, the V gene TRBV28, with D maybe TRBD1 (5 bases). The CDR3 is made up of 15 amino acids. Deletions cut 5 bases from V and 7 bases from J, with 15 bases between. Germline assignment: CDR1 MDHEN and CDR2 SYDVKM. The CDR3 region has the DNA TGTGCCAGCAGTATCCAGGGTCGTGGCAATTCACCCCTCCACTTT. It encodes CASSIQGRGNSPLHF.

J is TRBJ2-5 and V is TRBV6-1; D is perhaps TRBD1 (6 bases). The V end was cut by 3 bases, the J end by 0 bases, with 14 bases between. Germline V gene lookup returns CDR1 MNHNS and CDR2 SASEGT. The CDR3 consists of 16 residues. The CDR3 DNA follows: TGTGCCAGCAGTGAGGCGACAGGTGGCTACCAAGAGACCCAGTACTTC. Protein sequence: CASSEATGGYQETQYF.

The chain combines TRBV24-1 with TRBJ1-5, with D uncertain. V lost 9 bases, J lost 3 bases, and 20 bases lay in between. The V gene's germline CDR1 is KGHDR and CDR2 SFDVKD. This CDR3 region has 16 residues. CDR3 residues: CATPAPRLPYNQPQHF. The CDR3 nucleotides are TGTGCCACCCCAGCGCCACGACTTCCATACAATCAGCCCCAGCATTTT.

In DNA form, the CDR3 reads TGTGCCAGCAGCGTAGAAGCAGCGGGGCGATCCTACAATGAGCAGTTCTTC. Translated, it gives CASSVEAAGRSYNEQFF. This rearrangement joins TRBV9 to TRBJ2-1; 7 bases match TRBD2. Germline CDR1 SGDLS, CDR2 YYNGEE. V lost 0 bases and J lost 1; bases outside the gene matches: 7. This CDR3 is built from 17 residues.

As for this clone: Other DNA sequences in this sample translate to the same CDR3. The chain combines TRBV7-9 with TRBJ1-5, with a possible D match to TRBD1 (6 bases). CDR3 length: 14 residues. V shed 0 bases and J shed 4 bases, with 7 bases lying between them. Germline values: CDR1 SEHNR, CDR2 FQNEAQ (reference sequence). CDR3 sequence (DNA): TGTGCCAGCAGCTTAGCAACAGGGAATCAGCCCCAGCATTTT. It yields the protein CASSLATGNQPQHF.